The clone carrying this TCR beta chain was detected once. The sample originates from a study of blood T cell repertoires in COVID-19. Study-wide background: Samples representing acute and convalescent COVID-19 were sourced from the United States, Italy and Spain. T cells, B-cell-depleted T cells, or PBMCs provided the cDNA or gDNA that served as material.

Original data processing: Estimation of nucleated cell counts relied on the amplification of reference gene primers. The method was immunoSEQ multiplex PCR; TCRdb's version includes in-frame clones alone and lacks a portion of them. D and trimming come from the DNA, and the V and J calls and clone size come from that table. The data show around 180,000 clones, roughly 85% seen once. In germline, CDR1 is SGHDN, CDR2 FVKESK. The V gene lost 1 base and the J gene lost 5 bases, with 11 bases spanning the gap. The CDR3 totals 14 residues. V and J are TRBV14 and TRBJ1-2, with D maybe TRBD1 (6 bases). The clonotype was recovered from a woman aged 25 to 45 with acute or convalescent COVID-19. The sequencing input was peripheral blood. Here the CDR3 reads CASSQGTVKYGYTF. The DNA of the CDR3 is TGTGCCAGCAGCCAAGGGACAGTAAAATATGGCTACACCTTC.